The entry below gives a single T cell receptor (beta chain) sequence along with its context. Its antigen is unidentified. This sample was taken from a study of blood T cells in healthy people across ages. Overall study findings and caveats: Higher diversity, along with more naive CD4+ cells, distinguished long-lived donors from aged donors.

Peripheral blood samples of roughly 9.9 milliliters were drawn from each donor. Every sample gave at least 5 micrograms of total RNA when it was extracted. Primed by a sample-barcoded 5' primer and a J-beta primer mix, a second PCR proceeded for about 7 to 12 cycles. The authors tagged each cDNA molecule using a template-switch adaptor with 12 random nucleotides. TCRdb analysed the 5' RACE reads with MiXCR anew, one entry per CDR3 protein. This table has roughly 680,000 distinct CDR3 sequences, around 48% appearing once. Unmatched junction bases numbered 5, after V lost 1 base and J lost 2 bases. The germline V gene has CDR1 DFQATT and CDR2 SNEGSKA (reference sequence). The CDR3 runs 15 residues.

The specimen was blood. The V gene is TRBV20-1, the J gene TRBJ1-5; 7 bases align to TRBD1. The sequence derives from a woman in her fifties or sixties in good health. The CDR3 loop is CSARATGTGNQPQHF. In DNA, the CDR3 is TGCAGTGCTAGAGCCACCGGGACAGGCAATCAGCCCCAGCATTTT.